This section outlines one TCR beta chain sequence together with its context. This record comes from a study of blood T cell repertoires in COVID-19. Study in general: Italy, Spain and the United States were the sources of the convalescent and acute COVID-19 samples. PBMCs, B-cell-depleted T cells, or T cells were the source of the cDNA or gDNA that made up the material.

The V end lost 5 bases, the J end lost 8 bases, and 18 bases lay between the germline ends. The V gene's germline CDR1 is MNHEY and CDR2 SMNVEV (reference sequence). The CDR3 has 15 amino acids. Original handling: Reference gene primer amplification gave estimated nucleated cell counts. Profiled with immunoSEQ multiplex PCR; TCRdb holds only in-frame clones, not every one. The D gene and trimming were derived from the DNA, and the V and J assignments and clone size from that table. The data hold 100,000 to 120,000 clones, with about 83% observed a single time. The sequenced sample consisted of peripheral blood. This chain joins TRBV27 and TRBJ1-4, with D tentatively TRBD1 (6 bases). The TCR comes from a woman between 70 and 85 years old with acute or convalescent COVID-19. CDR3 nucleotide sequence: TGTGCCAGCAGTGCCACCGGGGGGCGGTGGGAAAAACTGTTTTTT. As protein: CASSATGGRWEKLFF.